This T cell receptor beta chain originates from a study of blood T cell repertoires in COVID-19. In the study overall: COVID-19 samples from acute and convalescent phases originated in the United States, Italy and Spain.

The protocol was immunoSEQ multiplex PCR, while the TCRdb copy is restricted to in-frame clones and leaves out a portion. The table has some 190,000 clones, approximately 84% seen once. This clone was recorded many times. Clinical histories supplied by participants themselves formed the basis of cohort assignment. Among Cohort 3 donors, those recovered had two negative PCRs, clearance, or symptom resolution. The CDR3 spans 13 residues. Germline V gene data show CDR1 as LNHNV and CDR2 as YYDKDF (reference sequence). The V end lost 0 bases, the J end lost 4 bases, and 7 bases lay between the germline ends.

This TCR was sampled from a woman in her 30s who had recovered from COVID-19. Sequencing used PBMCs or T cells enriched from blood (not recorded which). The V and J genes are TRBV15 and TRBJ2-7; no reliable D call. CDR3 nucleotides: TGTGCCACCAGCAGAGATAAATTTTACGAGCAGTACGTC. Protein sequence: CATSRDKFYEQYV.